One sample yielded the 7 T cell receptor beta chains listed below, sequenced in a study of blood T cell repertoires in COVID-19. Measured with immunoSEQ multiplex PCR; TCRdb has only the in-frame clones, and not every one. The data contain 200,000 to 250,000 clones, about 88% of them singletons. Sequencing input: peripheral blood. The receptors shown here come from a man between 50 and 59 years old who had recovered from COVID-19.

About this clone: Other DNA sequences in this specimen translate into the identical CDR3. The CDR3 bases are TGTGCCAGCAGACAGGGGACCAAAAACATTCAGTACTTC. Its protein product is CASRQGTKNIQYF. This chain connects TRBV28 to TRBJ2-4; 7 positions agree with TRBD1. Trimming at V came to 6 bases and at J to 2 bases, leaving 1 base not matched to a gene. The V gene's germline CDR1 is MDHEN and CDR2 SYDVKM. This CDR3 contains 13 residues.

This clone was observed a handful of times. The chain carries TRBV19 and TRBJ2-1; D call uncertain. The CDR3 has 16 residues. V was clipped by 4 bases and J by 0 bases, with 13 bases between them. CDR1 and CDR2 (germline): LNHDA, SQIVND (reference sequence). Here the CDR3 reads CASSRSSLNSYNEQFF. The DNA for the CDR3 is TGTGCCAGTAGTAGAAGTAGCTTAAACTCCTACAATGAGCAGTTCTTC. The whole variable domain, filled in from reference TRBV19 and TRBJ2-1, reads DGGITQSPKYLFRKEGQNVTLSCEQNLNHDAMYWYRQDPGQGLRLIYYSQIVNDFQKGDIAEGYSVSREKKESFPLTVTSAQKNPTAFYLCASSRSSLNSYNEQFFGPGTRLTVL.

This clone occurred a few times. The V and J genes are TRBV19 and TRBJ2-1; 10 bases match TRBD2. V lost 7 bases, J lost 0 bases, and 12 bases stayed unmatched. The CDR3 runs 18 residues. Germline loops: CDR1 LNHDA, CDR2 SQIVND (reference sequence). In DNA form, the CDR3 reads TGTGCCAGTACTCCCGGCGTTAGCGGGAGGAACTCCTACAATGAGCAGTTCTTC. Its protein is CASTPGVSGRNSYNEQFF.

The J gene is TRBJ1-2, the V gene TRBV3-1 (or the pseudogene TRBV3-2); TRBD1 might be the D (6 bases). CDR3 length: 18 amino acids. V lost 1 base and J 7 bases, leaving 25 bases between the germline ends. Germline CDR1 LGHDT, CDR2 YNNKEL (reference sequence). DNA of the CDR3: TGTGCCAGCAGCCAAGGTGGACAGTATAGAGCCCGGTCGAGTGGCTACACCTTC. Its translation is CASSQGGQYRARSSGYTF.

This chain's CDR3 is CATSDPGQGGQPQHF. In nucleotides, the CDR3 is TGTGCCACCAGTGATCCGGGACAGGGTGGGCAGCCCCAGCATTTT. V is TRBV24-1 and J is TRBJ1-5, with 9 bases identical to TRBD1. Trimming took 3 bases from V and 7 from J; bases not matched to a gene: 6. This CDR3 is built from 15 residues. Per the germline V gene, CDR1 is KGHDR and CDR2 is SFDVKD.

This clone was counted a single time. This chain links TRBV5-1 with TRBJ2-1; D is possibly TRBD1 (5 bases). Germline V gene data show CDR1 as SGHRS and CDR2 as YFSETQ. The CDR3 contains 15 residues. Trimming took 1 base from V and 3 from J, leaving 11 bases between them. The DNA for the CDR3 is TGCGCCAGCAGCTTGCTTCAAGGGGACTACAATGAGCAGTTCTTC. It translates to CASSLLQGDYNEQFF.

The gene calls are TRBV3-1 (or the pseudogene TRBV3-2) and TRBJ2-1; D may be TRBD1 (5 bases). Trimming removed 5 bases from V and 0 bases from J, with 11 bases in between. The germline V gene encodes CDR1 LGHDT and CDR2 YNNKEL (reference sequence). The CDR3 consists of 15 residues. CDR3 sequence: CASSWTPNSYNEQFF. The CDR3 nucleotides read TGTGCCAGCAGCTGGACACCGAACTCCTACAATGAGCAGTTCTTC.